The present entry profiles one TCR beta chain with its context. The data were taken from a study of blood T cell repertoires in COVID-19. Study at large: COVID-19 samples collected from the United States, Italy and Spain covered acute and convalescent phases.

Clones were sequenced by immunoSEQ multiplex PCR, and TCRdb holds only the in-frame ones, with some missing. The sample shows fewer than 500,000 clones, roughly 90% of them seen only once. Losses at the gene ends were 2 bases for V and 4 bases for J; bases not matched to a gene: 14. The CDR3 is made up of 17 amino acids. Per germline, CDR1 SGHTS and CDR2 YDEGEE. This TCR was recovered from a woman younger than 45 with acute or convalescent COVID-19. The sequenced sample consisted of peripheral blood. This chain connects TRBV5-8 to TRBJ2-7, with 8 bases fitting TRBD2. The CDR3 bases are TGTGCCAGCAGCTTCGACAAGCGGGGGTCTTTTACTTACGAGCAGTACTTC. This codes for CASSFDKRGSFTYEQYF.